This T cell receptor (beta chain) is drawn from a study of T cell clonality in common variable immunodeficiency. This clone was detected ten times or more. Its antigen is still unknown. Read data end 3 residues before the CDR3 end; the end is taken from the germline J gene. Study-wide points: Links between repertoire features and CVID complications were heterogeneity-limited. CVID subjects showed higher TCRbeta clonality than healthy controls.

Germline CDR1 SGHAT, CDR2 FQNNGV. The CDR3 contains 13 residues. Control and CVID samples contributed equal amounts of genomic DNA. Only in-frame clones appear in the TCRdb table, and some are missing; sequencing was by immunoSEQ multiplex PCR. The repertoire consists of about 37,000 clones, none detected only once. The sequence came from a person between 18 and 69 years old in good health. The specimen sequenced was peripheral blood mononuclear cells. V and J are TRBV11-2 and TRBJ1-1; tentatively, D is TRBD1 (6 bases). The chain's CDR3 is CASSLVLGGSAFF. The covered CDR3 bases are TGTGCCAGCAGCTTAGTATTAGGGGGTTCG.